Listed here are 24 T cell receptor beta chains from one sample, sequenced in a study of T cells after posttransplantation cyclophosphamide. Assay: immunoSEQ multiplex PCR; the TCRdb copy retains only in-frame clones and omits some. Observed in the sample are about 14,000 clones, none of them singletons. Cyclophosphamide on days +3 and +4 followed busulfan-fludarabine conditioning and a marrow graft. Sequences were derived from PBMCs, sampled 950 to 1,200 days after allogeneic stem cell transplant with posttransplant cyclophosphamide. The receptors were sampled from a female patient aged 40-50 years who received an allogeneic stem cell transplant from a related donor, was CMV-positive, and had no GVHD. The T cells may come from the graft donor.

This clone was detected many times. V gene TRBV6-1 combines with J gene TRBJ1-2, with no clear D. Germline V gene data show CDR1 as MNHNS and CDR2 as SASEGT. Between the trimmed V and J ends, which lost 5 bases and 3 bases, there was a span of 13 bases. The CDR3 is made up of 14 amino acids. CDR3 protein: CASSQPPEDYGYTF. DNA of the CDR3: TGTGCCAGCAGTCAGCCCCCAGAGGACTATGGCTACACCTTC.

The rearrangement uses TRBV6-1 and TRBJ1-5; D unresolved. CDR3 size: 15 residues. The V end lost 6 bases, the J end lost 0 bases, and 12 bases lay between the germline ends. Germline CDR1 is MNHNS and CDR2 is SASEGT. The CDR3 region has the DNA TGTGCCAGCAGCCCAGTAATGTCTAGCAATCAGCCCCAGCATTTT. Protein: CASSPVMSSNQPQHF.

This clone was observed at least ten times. The chain recombines TRBV18 with TRBJ1-4; 7 nucleotides match TRBD1. Trimming cost V 6 bases and J 7 bases; bases outside gene matches: 14. The germline V gene has CDR1 KGHSH and CDR2 LQKENI. The CDR3 sequence is 16 residues long. The CDR3 DNA sequence: TGTGCCAGCTCGCCTACAGGAGGGGGCATAGGTGAAAAACTGTTTTTT. Residues: CASSPTGGGIGEKLFF.

This clone was found many times. The chain combines TRBV6-5 with TRBJ2-7, with a tentative D call TRBD2 (5 bases). CDR1 and CDR2 (germline): MNHEY, SVGAGI. The CDR3 is 15 residues long. With 0 bases removed from V and 0 bases from J, the gap between germline ends came to 9 bases. The CDR3 DNA reads as TGTGCCAGCAGTTACTCGGGAGTCAGCTCCTACGAGCAGTACTTC. Protein sequence: CASSYSGVSSYEQYF.

This clone is large by share. CDR3 protein: CASSPVPGQGAPNTGELFF. The CDR3 region has the DNA TGTGCCAGCAGCCCCGTTCCGGGACAGGGGGCCCCGAACACCGGGGAGCTGTTTTTT. The J gene is TRBJ2-2, the V gene TRBV9; 12 nucleotides match TRBD1. After removal of 4 bases from V and 0 bases from J, the junction contained 10 bases not matched to a gene. The length of the CDR3 is 19 residues. Germline V gene sequence: CDR1 SGDLS, CDR2 YYNGEE.

This clone was seen many times. This chain links TRBV12-5 with TRBJ2-7, with 8 bases lining up with TRBD2. Germline V gene lookup returns CDR1 LGHNT and CDR2 FRNRAP. There are 14 residues in the CDR3. Trimming removed 6 bases from V and 1 base from J; junction bases left unmatched: 5. CDR3: CASGRGDGSYEQYF. CDR3 DNA sequence: TGTGCTAGTGGGCGGGGGGACGGGTCCTACGAGCAGTACTTC.

This clone was counted ten times or more. CDR3 protein: CATSLPRVNQPQHF. In DNA form, the CDR3 reads TGTGCCACCAGCCTTCCGCGGGTTAATCAGCCCCAGCATTTT. The rearrangement joins TRBV15 to TRBJ1-5; no reliable D call. Germline V gene sequence: CDR1 LNHNV, CDR2 YYDKDF (reference sequence). The CDR3 extends over 14 amino acids. Deletions cut 5 bases from V and 4 bases from J, with 12 bases between.

This clone was counted many times. The gene calls are TRBV5-5 and TRBJ1-6, with D possibly TRBD1 on 5 matching bases. The CDR3 runs to 14 residues. CDR1 and CDR2 from the germline V gene are SGHKS and YYEKEE (reference sequence). With 4 bases removed from V and 9 bases from J, the gap between germline ends came to 14 bases. CDR3: CASSPLAGLSPLHF. As DNA, the CDR3 is TGTGCCAGCAGCCCCTTGGCAGGGCTTTCACCCCTCCACTTT.

This clone was seen many times. This chain connects TRBV15 to TRBJ2-3, with 7 bases matching TRBD1. The V segment lost 0 bases and the J segment 0 bases; nucleotides outside the gene matches: 6. The CDR3 length is 17 residues. Germline V gives CDR1 LNHNV, CDR2 YYDKDF (reference sequence). This CDR3 reads CATSRDPGQPSTDTQYF. In DNA, the CDR3 is TGTGCCACCAGCAGAGATCCGGGACAGCCGAGCACAGATACGCAGTATTTT.

This clone was recorded at least ten times. The V gene is TRBV27, the J gene TRBJ1-1, with 9 bases matching TRBD1. Germline CDR1 reads MNHEY; CDR2 reads SMNVEV (reference sequence). The CDR3 is 15 residues long. Unmatched junction bases numbered 5, after V lost 3 bases and J lost 3 bases. This CDR3 is CASSLATGGYTEAFF. CDR3 DNA sequence: TGTGCCAGCAGTTTGGCGACAGGGGGGTACACTGAAGCTTTCTTT.

This clone appeared many times. The chain links TRBV5-1 to TRBJ2-5; TRBD2 matches 11 bases. Trimming removed 4 bases from V and 3 bases from J; junction bases left unmatched: 8. Looked up from germline, CDR1 is SGHRS and CDR2 is YFSETQ. The CDR3 is 16 amino acids. CDR3 residues: CASSGLGTSGKETQYF. The CDR3 DNA follows: TGCGCCAGCAGCGGCTTGGGGACTAGCGGAAAAGAGACCCAGTACTTC.

This clone has a count of ten or more. The chain combines TRBV5-1 with TRBJ2-7; the match to TRBD1 covers 7 bases. V was clipped by 2 bases and J by 2 bases; unmatched bases: 1. Germline CDR1 is SGHRS and CDR2 is YFSETQ. This CDR3 spans 13 amino acids. The CDR3 region is CASSFTGAYEQYF. The CDR3 region has the DNA TGCGCCAGCAGCTTTACAGGGGCCTACGAGCAGTACTTC.

Only a few counts were recorded for this clone. The chain couples TRBV9 to TRBJ2-7; D is undetermined. There are 15 residues in the CDR3. From germline, CDR1 is SGDLS and CDR2 YYNGEE. The V gene lost 9 bases and the J gene lost 4 bases, with 23 bases spanning the gap. Written as DNA, the CDR3 is TGTGCCATTAGTATCAAACAGAAGACGGCATACGAGCAGTACTTC. Protein sequence: CAISIKQKTAYEQYF.

In its sample, this clone was seen many times. The gene calls are TRBV28 and TRBJ1-4; 7 bases fit TRBD1. There are 15 residues in the CDR3. Germline loops: CDR1 MDHEN, CDR2 SYDVKM. V dropped 6 bases and J dropped 3; count of bases not matched to a gene: 7. CDR3 residues: CASSPPGQPNEKLFF. CDR3 in DNA: TGTGCCAGCAGCCCACCGGGACAGCCTAATGAAAAACTGTTTTTT.

This clone was counted many times. V and J are TRBV6-5 and TRBJ1-5; D is perhaps TRBD1 (5 bases). This CDR3 spans 13 amino acids. Germline loops: CDR1 MNHEY, CDR2 SVGAGI. The germline V and J ends were trimmed by 11 bases and 6 bases, with 17 bases remaining between them. The CDR3 coding sequence is TGTGCCCGCGCGGATGGGGCACGTCAGCCCCAGCATTTT. Encoded protein: CARADGARQPQHF.

This clone was seen at least ten times. The rearrangement joins TRBV4-2 to TRBJ1-1; 11 positions agree with TRBD1. The CDR3 runs 14 residues. Trimming took 5 bases from V and 3 from J; bases not matched to a gene: 2. Germline lookup yields CDR1 LGHNA and CDR2 YNFKEQ. CDR3 sequence (DNA): TGTGCCAGCAGCGCGGGACAGGGGGACACTGAAGCTTTCTTT. Translated, it gives CASSAGQGDTEAFF.

In its sample, this clone was seen many times. The chain is built from TRBV5-8 and TRBJ2-7; possible D gene TRBD2, 6 bases. The CDR3 is 12 amino acids. CDR1 and CDR2 from the germline V gene are SGHTS and YDEGEE. The V end lost 10 bases, the J end lost 3 bases, and 14 bases lay between the germline ends. The CDR3 region has the DNA TGTGCCGGGGGGAATTGGGACTACGAGCAGTACTTC. This translates into CAGGNWDYEQYF.

This clone showed up many times. The chain carries TRBV16 and TRBJ1-5; D unclear. This CDR3 is built from 15 residues. The germline CDR1 and CDR2 sequences are KGHSY and FQNENV. Trimming took off 0 bases at V and 4 bases at J, with 10 bases between the two ends. The CDR3 bases are TGTGCCAGCAGCCAATCGAGAGGGAGGAATCAGCCCCAGCATTTT. Translating gives CASSQSRGRNQPQHF.

The chain couples TRBV29-1 to TRBJ2-2; 7 bases line up with TRBD1. Trimming cost V 5 bases and J 3 bases; bases outside gene matches: 6. The CDR3 runs to 14 residues. Germline CDR1 and CDR2: SQVTM and ANQGSEA. The CDR3 here is CSVSGQVYTGELFF. CDR3 bases: TGCAGCGTTTCCGGACAGGTTTACACCGGGGAGCTGTTTTTT.

This clone was observed many times. DNA for the CDR3: TGTGCCAGCAGCTTAAGCCTGTCCACTATCACTGAAGCTTTCTTT. This codes for CASSLSLSTITEAFF. The chain is built from TRBV7-3 and TRBJ1-1; D is unclear. With 1 base removed from V and 4 bases from J, the gap between germline ends came to 13 bases. The CDR3 has 15 amino acids. CDR1 and CDR2 (germline): SGHTA, FQGTGA.

This clone has just a few counts. The chain is built from TRBV4-1 and TRBJ1-3; 7 positions match TRBD1. In germline, CDR1 is MGHRA, CDR2 YSYEKL. J gave up 0 bases and V 7 bases, and 12 bases lay outside the gene matches. This CDR3 region has 17 residues. This chain's CDR3 is CASTDVGGGPSGNTIYF. The CDR3 region has the DNA TGCGCCAGCACCGACGTCGGAGGGGGCCCCTCTGGAAACACCATATATTTT.

This clone appeared many times. The V and J genes are TRBV6-6 and TRBJ2-7; D is perhaps TRBD2 (6 bases). In germline, CDR1 is MNHNY, CDR2 SVGAGI (reference sequence). V was shortened by 5 bases and J by 6 bases, with 14 bases between the two germline ends. The CDR3 runs 13 residues. The DNA for the CDR3 is TGTGCCAGCAGTGATGGGGAGGCGTCCGAGCAGTACTTC. It codes for CASSDGEASEQYF.

This clone was recorded at least ten times. The chain has TRBV9 and TRBJ1-3, with unresolved D. The germline gives CDR1 SGDLS, CDR2 YYNGEE. CDR3 length: 14 residues. The germline V and J ends were trimmed by 1 base and 0 bases, with 5 bases remaining between them. The CDR3 loop reads CASSVKLSGNTIYF. The CDR3 DNA reads TGTGCCAGCAGCGTAAAGCTCTCTGGAAACACCATATATTTT. Looking up the rest from reference TRBV9 and TRBJ1-3 gives the full variable domain: DSGVTQTPKHLITATGQRVTLRCSPRSGDLSVYWYQQSLDQGLQFLIQYYNGEERAKGNILERFSAQQFPDLHSELNLSSLELGDSALYFCASSVKLSGNTIYFGEGSWLTVV.

This clone came up many times. The chain carries TRBV29-1 and TRBJ2-7, with TRBD1 as a possible D gene (5 bases). This CDR3 region has 11 residues. The V gene's germline CDR1 is SQVTM and CDR2 ANQGSEA. V shed 5 bases and J shed 5 bases, with 10 bases lying between them. CDR3 coding DNA: TGCAGCGTTCTAAGGGGTAACGAGCAGTACTTC. This gives the protein CSVLRGNEQYF.